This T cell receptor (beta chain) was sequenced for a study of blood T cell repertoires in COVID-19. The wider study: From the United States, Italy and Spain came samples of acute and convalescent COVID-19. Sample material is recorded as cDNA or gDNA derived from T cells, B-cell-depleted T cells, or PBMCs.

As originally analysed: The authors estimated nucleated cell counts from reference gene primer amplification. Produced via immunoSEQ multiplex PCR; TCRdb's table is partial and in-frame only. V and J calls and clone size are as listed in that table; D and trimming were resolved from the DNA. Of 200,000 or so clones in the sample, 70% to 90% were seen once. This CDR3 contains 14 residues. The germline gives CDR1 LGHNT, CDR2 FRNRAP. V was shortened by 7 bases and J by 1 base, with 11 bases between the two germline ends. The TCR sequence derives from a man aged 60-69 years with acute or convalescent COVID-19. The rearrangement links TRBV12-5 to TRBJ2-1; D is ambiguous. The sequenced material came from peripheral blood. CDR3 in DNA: TGTGCTAGTGCCCCGGTTATTTCCTACAATGAGCAGTTCTTC. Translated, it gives CASAPVISYNEQFF.